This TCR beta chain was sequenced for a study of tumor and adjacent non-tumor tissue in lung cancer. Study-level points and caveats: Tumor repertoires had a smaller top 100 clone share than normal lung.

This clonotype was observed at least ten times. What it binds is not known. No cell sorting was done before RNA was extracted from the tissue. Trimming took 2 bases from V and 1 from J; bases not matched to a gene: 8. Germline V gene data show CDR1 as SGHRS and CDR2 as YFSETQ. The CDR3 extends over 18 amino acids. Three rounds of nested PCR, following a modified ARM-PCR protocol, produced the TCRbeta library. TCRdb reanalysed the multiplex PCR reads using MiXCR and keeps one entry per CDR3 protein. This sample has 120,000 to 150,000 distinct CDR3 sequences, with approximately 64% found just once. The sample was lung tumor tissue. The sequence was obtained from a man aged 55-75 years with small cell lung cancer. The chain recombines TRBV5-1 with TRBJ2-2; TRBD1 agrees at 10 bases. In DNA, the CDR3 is TGCGCCAGCAGCTTTCGCGGGACAGGGGCTTTGAACACCGGGGAGCTGTTTTTT. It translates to CASSFRGTGALNTGELFF.